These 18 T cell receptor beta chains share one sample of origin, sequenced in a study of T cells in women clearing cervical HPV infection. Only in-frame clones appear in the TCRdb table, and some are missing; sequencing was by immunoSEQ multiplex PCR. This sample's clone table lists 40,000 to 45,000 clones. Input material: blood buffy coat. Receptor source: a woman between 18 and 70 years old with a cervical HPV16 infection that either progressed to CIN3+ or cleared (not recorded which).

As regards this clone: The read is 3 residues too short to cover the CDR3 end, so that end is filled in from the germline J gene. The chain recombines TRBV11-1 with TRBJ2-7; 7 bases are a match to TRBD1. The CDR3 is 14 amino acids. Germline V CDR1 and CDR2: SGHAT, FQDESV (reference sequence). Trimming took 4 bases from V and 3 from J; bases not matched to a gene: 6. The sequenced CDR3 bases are TGTGCCAGCAGCTCCGGGACAGAAGTCTACGAG. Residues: CASSSGTEVYE. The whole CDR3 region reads CASSSGTEVYEQYF. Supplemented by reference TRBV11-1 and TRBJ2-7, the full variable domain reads EAEVAQSPRYKITEKSQAVAFWCDPISGHATLYWYRQILGQGPELLVQFQDESVVDDSQLPKDRFSAERLKGVDSTLKIQPAELGDSAMYLCASSSGTEVYEQYFGPGTRLTVT.

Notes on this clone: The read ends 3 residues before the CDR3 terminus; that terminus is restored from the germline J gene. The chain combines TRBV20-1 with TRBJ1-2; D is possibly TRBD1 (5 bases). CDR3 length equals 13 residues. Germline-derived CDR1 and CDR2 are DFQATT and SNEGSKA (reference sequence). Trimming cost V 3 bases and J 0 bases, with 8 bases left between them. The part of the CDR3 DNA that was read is TGCAGTGCTAGTGCGACAGCTAACTATGGC. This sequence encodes CSASATANYG. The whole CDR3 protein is CSASATANYGYTF.

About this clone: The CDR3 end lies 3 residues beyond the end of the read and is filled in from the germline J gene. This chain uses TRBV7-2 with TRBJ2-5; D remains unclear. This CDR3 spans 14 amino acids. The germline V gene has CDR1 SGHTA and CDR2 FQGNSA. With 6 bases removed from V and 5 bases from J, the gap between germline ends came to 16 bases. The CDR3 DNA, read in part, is TGTGCCAGCAGACCCCCGGTACCCCGGGAGACC. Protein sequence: CASRPPVPRET. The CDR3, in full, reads CASRPPVPRETQYF.

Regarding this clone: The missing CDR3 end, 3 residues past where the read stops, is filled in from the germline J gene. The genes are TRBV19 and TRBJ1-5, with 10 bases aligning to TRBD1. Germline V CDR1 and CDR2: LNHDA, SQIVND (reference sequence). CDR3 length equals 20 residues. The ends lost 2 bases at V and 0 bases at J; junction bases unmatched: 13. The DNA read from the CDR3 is TGTGCCAGTAGTATAAGTACCCTCGTAGGGACAGGGGTTAGCAATCAGCCC. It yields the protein CASSISTLVGTGVSNQP. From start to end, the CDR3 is CASSISTLVGTGVSNQPQHF.

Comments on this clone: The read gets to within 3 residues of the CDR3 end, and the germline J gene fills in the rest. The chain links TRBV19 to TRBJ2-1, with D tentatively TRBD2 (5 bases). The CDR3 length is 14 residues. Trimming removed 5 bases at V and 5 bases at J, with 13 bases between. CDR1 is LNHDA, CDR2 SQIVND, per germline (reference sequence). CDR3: CASSPRGPNNEQFF. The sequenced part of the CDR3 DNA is TGTGCCAGTAGTCCACGAGGGCCGAACAATGAG.

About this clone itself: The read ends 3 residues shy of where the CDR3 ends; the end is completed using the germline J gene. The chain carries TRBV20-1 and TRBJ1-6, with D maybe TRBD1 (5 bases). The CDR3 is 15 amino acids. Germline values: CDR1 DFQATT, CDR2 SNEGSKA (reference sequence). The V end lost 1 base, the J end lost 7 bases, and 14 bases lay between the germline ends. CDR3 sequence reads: CSARVAGIGNSPLHF. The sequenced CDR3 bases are TGCAGTGCTAGAGTAGCAGGGATCGGGAATTCACCC.

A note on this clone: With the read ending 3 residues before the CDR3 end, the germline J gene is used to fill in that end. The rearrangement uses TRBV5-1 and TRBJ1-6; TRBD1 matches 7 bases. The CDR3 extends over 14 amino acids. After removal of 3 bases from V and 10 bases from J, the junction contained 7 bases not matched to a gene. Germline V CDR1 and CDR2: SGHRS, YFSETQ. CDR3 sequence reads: CASSSDRVASPLHF. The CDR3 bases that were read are TGCGCCAGCAGCTCTGACAGGGTAGCCTCACCC.

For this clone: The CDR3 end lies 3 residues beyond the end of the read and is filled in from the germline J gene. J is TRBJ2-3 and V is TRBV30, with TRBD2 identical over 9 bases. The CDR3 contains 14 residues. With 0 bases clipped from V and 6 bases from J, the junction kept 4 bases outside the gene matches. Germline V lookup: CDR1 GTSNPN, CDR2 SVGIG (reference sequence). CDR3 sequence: CAWSVLAGVDTQYF. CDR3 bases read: TGTGCCTGGAGTGTTTTAGCGGGGGTGGATACG.

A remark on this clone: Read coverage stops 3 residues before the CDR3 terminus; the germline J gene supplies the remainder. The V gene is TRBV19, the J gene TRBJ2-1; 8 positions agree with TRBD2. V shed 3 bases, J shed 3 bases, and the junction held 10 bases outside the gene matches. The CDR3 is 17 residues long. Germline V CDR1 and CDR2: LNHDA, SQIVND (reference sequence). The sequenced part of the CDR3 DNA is TGTGCCAGTAGTATCCCCCAACTAGCGGTAGTCTACAATGAG. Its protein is CASSIPQLAVVYNE. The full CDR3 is CASSIPQLAVVYNEQFF.

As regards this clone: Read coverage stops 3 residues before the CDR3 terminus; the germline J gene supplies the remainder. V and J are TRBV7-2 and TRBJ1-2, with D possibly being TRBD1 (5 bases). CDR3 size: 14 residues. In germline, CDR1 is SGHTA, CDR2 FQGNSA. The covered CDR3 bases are TGTGCCAGCAGCCTATGGGGGAGGGACTGGAGC. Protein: CASSLWGRDWS. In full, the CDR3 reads CASSLWGRDWSYTF.

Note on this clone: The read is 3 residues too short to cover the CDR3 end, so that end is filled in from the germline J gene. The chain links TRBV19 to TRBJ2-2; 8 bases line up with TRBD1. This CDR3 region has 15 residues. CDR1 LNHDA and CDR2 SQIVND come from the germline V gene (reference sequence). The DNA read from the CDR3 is TGTGCCAGTTCACCAGGACAGGGCAATAATGAAAAG. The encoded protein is CASSPGQGNNEK. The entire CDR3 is CASSPGQGNNEKLFF.

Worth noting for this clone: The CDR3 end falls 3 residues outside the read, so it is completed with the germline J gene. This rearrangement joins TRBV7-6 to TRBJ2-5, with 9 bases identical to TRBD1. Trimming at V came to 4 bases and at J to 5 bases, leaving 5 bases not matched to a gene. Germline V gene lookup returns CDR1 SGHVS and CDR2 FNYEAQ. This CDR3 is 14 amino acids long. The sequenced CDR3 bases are TGTGCCAGCAGCTCACAGGGGGCAGGGGAGACC. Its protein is CASSSQGAGET. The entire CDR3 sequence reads CASSSQGAGETQYF. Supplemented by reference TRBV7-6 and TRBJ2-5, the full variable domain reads GAGVSQSPRYKVTKRGQDVALRCDPISGHVSLYWYRQALGQGPEFLTYFNYEAQQDKSGLPNDRFSAERPEGSISTLTIQRTEQRDSAMYRCASSSQGAGETQYFGPGTRLLVL.

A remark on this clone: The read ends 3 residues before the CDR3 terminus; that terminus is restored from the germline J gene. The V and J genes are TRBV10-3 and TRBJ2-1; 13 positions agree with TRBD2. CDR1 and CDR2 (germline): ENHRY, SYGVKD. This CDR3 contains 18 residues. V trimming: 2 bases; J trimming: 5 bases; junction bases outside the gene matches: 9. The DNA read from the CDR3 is TGTGCCATCAGTGAGATCCCTAGACTAGCGGGAGGACACAATGAG. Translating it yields CAISEIPRLAGGHNE. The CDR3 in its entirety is CAISEIPRLAGGHNEQFF.

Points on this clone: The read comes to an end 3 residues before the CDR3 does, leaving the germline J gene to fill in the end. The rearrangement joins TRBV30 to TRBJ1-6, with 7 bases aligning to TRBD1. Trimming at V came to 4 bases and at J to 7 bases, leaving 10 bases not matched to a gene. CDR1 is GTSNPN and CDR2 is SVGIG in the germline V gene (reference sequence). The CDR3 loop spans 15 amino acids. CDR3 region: CAWNTPRGANSPLHF. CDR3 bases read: TGTGCCTGGAACACTCCCAGGGGGGCCAATTCACCC.

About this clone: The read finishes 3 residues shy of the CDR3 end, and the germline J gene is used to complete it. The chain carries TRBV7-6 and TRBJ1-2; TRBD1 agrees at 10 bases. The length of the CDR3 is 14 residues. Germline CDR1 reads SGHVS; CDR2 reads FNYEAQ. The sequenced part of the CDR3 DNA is TGTGCCAGCAGCCCCGGGACAGGGGAGAGCGGC. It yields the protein CASSPGTGESG. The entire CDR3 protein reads CASSPGTGESGYTF.

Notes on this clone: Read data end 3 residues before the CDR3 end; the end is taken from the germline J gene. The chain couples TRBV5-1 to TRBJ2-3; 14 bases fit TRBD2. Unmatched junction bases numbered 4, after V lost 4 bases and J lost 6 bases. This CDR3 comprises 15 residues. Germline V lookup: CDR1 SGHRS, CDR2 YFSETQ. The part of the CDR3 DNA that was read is TGCGCCAGCAGCCCGGGACTAGCGGGGGTGGATACG. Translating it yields CASSPGLAGVDT. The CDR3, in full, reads CASSPGLAGVDTQYF.

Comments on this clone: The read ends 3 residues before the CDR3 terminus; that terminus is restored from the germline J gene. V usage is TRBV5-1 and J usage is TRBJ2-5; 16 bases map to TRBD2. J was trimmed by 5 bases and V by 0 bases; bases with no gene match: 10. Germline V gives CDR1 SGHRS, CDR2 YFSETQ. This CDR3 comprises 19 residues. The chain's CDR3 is CASSLGTGLAGGPRETQYF. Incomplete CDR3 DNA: TGCGCCAGCAGCTTGGGAACGGGACTAGCGGGAGGGCCTAGGGAGACC.

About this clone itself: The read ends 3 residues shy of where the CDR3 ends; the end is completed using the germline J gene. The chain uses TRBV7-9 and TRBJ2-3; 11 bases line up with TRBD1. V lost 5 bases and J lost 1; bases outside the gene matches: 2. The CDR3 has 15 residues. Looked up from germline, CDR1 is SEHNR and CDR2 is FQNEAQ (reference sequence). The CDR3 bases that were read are TGTGCCAGCAGCAGGACAGGGGGCGGCACAGATACG. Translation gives CASSRTGGGTDT. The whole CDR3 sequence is CASSRTGGGTDTQYF.